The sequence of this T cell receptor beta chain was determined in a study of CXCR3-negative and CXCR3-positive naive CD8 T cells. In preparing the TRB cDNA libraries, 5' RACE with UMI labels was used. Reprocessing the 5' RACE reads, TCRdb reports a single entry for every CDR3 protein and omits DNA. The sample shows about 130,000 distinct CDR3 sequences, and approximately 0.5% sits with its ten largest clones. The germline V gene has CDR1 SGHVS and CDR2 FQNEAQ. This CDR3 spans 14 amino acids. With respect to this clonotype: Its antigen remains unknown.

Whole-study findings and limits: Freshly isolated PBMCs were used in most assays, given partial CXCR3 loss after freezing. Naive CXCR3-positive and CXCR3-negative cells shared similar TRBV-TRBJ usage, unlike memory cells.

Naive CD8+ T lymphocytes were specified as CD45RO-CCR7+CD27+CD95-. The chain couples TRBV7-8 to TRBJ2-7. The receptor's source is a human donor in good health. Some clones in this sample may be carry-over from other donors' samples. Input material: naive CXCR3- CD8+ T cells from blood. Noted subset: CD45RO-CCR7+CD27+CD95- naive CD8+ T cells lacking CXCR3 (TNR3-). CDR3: CASSHGQETYEQYF.